The text below deals with one TCR beta chain. The data stem from a study of blood T cell repertoires in COVID-19. The overall study: COVID-19 samples, acute and convalescent, were from the United States, Italy and Spain. PBMCs, B-cell-depleted T cells, or T cells provided the cDNA or gDNA that made up the material.

Original analysis: Nucleated cell number was recorded as an estimate derived from reference gene primer amplification. Sequenced by immunoSEQ multiplex PCR; TCRdb stores in-frame clones only, minus some. V, J and clone size are taken as reported in that table, and D and trimming were inferred from the DNA itself. Of under 120,000 clones in the sample, approximately 62% are singletons; the top ten hold about 5.9%. Sequenced input: peripheral blood. The clonotype originates from a man older than 75 with acute or convalescent COVID-19.

CDR3 coding DNA: TGTGCCAGCAGTTCGGTTCTGTTTAGCGGGAGGGAAAAGGACGAGCAGTACTTC. Amino acids: CASSSVLFSGREKDEQYF. The chain is built from TRBV27 and TRBJ2-7; 11 bases are a match to TRBD2. The CDR3 length is 18 residues. The germline V gene encodes CDR1 MNHEY and CDR2 SMNVEV (reference sequence). Trimming cost V 4 bases and J 5 bases; bases outside gene matches: 16.